One T cell receptor (beta chain) is described in this entry. The entry originates in a study of blood T cell repertoires in COVID-19. At the level of the study: Both acute and convalescent COVID-19 samples were obtained from the United States, Italy and Spain.

Original processing methods: Quantification of nucleated cells was approximated via reference gene primer amplification. Data came from immunoSEQ multiplex PCR; TCRdb stores just in-frame clones and leaves some out. That table gives V, J and clone size, and the DNA gave D and trimming. The repertoire holds roughly 50,000 clones, with 65% to 90% as singletons. The CDR3 is 15 residues long. V was cut by 0 bases and J by 4 bases, with 13 bases left in between. The germline gives CDR1 SGHNT, CDR2 YYREEE (reference sequence). What was sequenced was peripheral blood. The chain has TRBV5-4 and TRBJ1-1, with a possible D match to TRBD1 (5 bases). The source is a woman of 80 years or more with acute or convalescent COVID-19. CDR3 residues: CASSLDGARTTEAFF. In DNA, the CDR3 is TGTGCCAGCAGCTTGGATGGGGCGAGGACCACTGAAGCTTTCTTT.